These 29 T cell receptor beta chains were all obtained from the same sample, sequenced in a study of T cells in Graves' hyperthyroidism and ophthalmopathy. RNA transcripts provided the source from which TCR beta CDR3 regions were amplified. Researchers ran a first-round RT-PCR on the TCR CDR3 using the HTBI primer set. TCRdb reanalysed the multiplex PCR reads using MiXCR and keeps one entry per CDR3 protein. The repertoire holds under 250,000 distinct CDR3 sequences, approximately 24% seen once, with about a third in the top ten. Sequencing was performed on blood. The origin of the receptors is a woman aged 40 to 50 with Graves' ophthalmopathy.

This clonotype was counted at least ten times. CDR3 bases: TGTGCCTGGAGCTGGGGGGCTGAAGCTTTCTTT. It translates to CAWSWGAEAFF. V is TRBV30 and J is TRBJ1-1; D is perhaps TRBD1 (5 bases). This CDR3 spans 11 amino acids. Trimming pared 3 bases from V and 6 bases from J, leaving 8 bases between. Germline-derived CDR1 and CDR2 are GTSNPN and SVGIG (reference sequence). The complete variable domain, with remaining parts taken from reference TRBV30 and TRBJ1-1, reads SQTIHQWPATLVQPVGSPLSLECTVEGTSNPNLYWYRQAAGRGLQLLFYSVGIGQISSEVPQNLSASRPQDRQFILSSKKLLLSDSGFYLCAWSWGAEAFFGQGTRLTVV.

The sample holds many counts of this clonotype. DNA for the CDR3: TGCGCCAGCAGCTTGCCGCGGGCCTACGAGCAGTACTTC. This codes for CASSLPRAYEQYF. This rearrangement joins TRBV5-1 to TRBJ2-7; perhaps TRBD2 as D (5 bases). The length of the CDR3 is 13 residues. V shed 1 base and J shed 2 bases, with 7 bases lying between them. Germline CDR1 is SGHRS and CDR2 is YFSETQ. The variable domain in full, completed from reference TRBV5-1 and TRBJ2-7, reads KAGVTQTPRYLIKTRGQQVTLSCSPISGHRSVSWYQQTPGQGLQFLFEYFSETQRNKGNFPGRFSGRQFSNSRSEMNVSTLELGDSALYLCASSLPRAYEQYFGPGTRLTVT.

Concerning this clonotype itself: This sequence may be a read error, since a much larger clone differs from it by one base. The chain carries TRBV6-1 and TRBJ2-7, with 8 positions matching TRBD2. CDR3 length: 13 amino acids. Germline loops: CDR1 MNHNS, CDR2 SASEGT. The CDR3 protein is CASSIAGLNEQHF. CDR3 nucleotides: TGTGCCAGCAGTATAGCGGGACTCAACGAGCAGCACTTC.

The chain combines TRBV11-2 with TRBJ1-3; D ambiguous. Germline V lookup: CDR1 SGHAT, CDR2 FQNNGV. There are 15 residues in the CDR3. Trimming took 4 bases from V and 2 from J, leaving 12 bases between them. The CDR3, as DNA: TGTGCCAGCAGCTCGGCACGGGTGGCTGGAAACACCATATATTTT. Its protein is CASSSARVAGNTIYF. The full variable domain, completed using reference TRBV11-2 and TRBJ1-3, is EAGVAQSPRYKIIEKRQSVAFWCNPISGHATLYWYQQILGQGPKLLIQFQNNGVVDDSQLPKDRFSAERLKGVDSTLKIQPAKLEDSAVYLCASSSARVAGNTIYFGEGSWLTVV.

The sample holds many counts of this clonotype. V is TRBV20-1 and J is TRBJ1-5, with D tentatively TRBD1 (6 bases). This CDR3 region has 17 residues. V gave up 3 bases and J gave up 3 bases, with 21 bases separating them. CDR1 is DFQATT, CDR2 SNEGSKA, per germline (reference sequence). The CDR3 sequence is CSASFGQGFFNNQPQHF. CDR3 in DNA: TGCAGTGCTAGTTTCGGGCAGGGGTTCTTCAACAATCAGCCCCAGCATTTT.

This clonotype was counted at least ten times. The gene calls are TRBV25-1 and TRBJ2-2; D gene ambiguous. The CDR3 is made up of 14 amino acids. The V gene's germline CDR1 is MGHDK and CDR2 SYGVNS. The V end was cut by 7 bases, the J end by 4 bases, with 13 bases between. The CDR3: CASKGGKGTGELFF. The CDR3 bases are TGTGCCAGCAAAGGTGGTAAGGGCACCGGGGAGCTGTTTTTT.

Ten or more counts support this clonotype. J is TRBJ2-2 and V is TRBV12-3 or TRBV12-4; D might be TRBD1 or TRBD2, each matching 5 bases. Trimming took off 4 bases at V and 5 bases at J, with 17 bases between the two ends. The CDR3 consists of 16 residues. CDR3 residues: CASSSPGPTDTGELFF. The DNA for the CDR3 is TGTGCCAGCAGTTCTCCGGGACCCACCGATACCGGGGAGCTGTTTTTT.

About this clonotype: A read error may be the cause here, since a much bigger clone is one base away. The genes are TRBV5-1 and TRBJ1-5; D remains unclear. Germline lookup yields CDR1 SGHRS and CDR2 YFSETQ. The CDR3 runs 15 residues. The CDR3: CVSSPDPGSNQPQHF. The CDR3 DNA follows: TGCGTCAGCAGCCCAGACCCGGGGAGCAATCAGCCCCAGCATTTT.

This clonotype has ten or more counts. This chain uses TRBV20-1 with TRBJ2-5; 12 bases are a match to TRBD2. The CDR3 has 14 amino acids. V shed 6 bases, J shed 4 bases, and the junction held 6 bases outside the gene matches. CDR1 is DFQATT, CDR2 SNEGSKA, per germline (reference sequence). CDR3: CSANPGLAGETQYF. CDR3 DNA sequence: TGCAGTGCCAACCCGGGACTAGCGGGAGAGACCCAGTACTTC.

This clonotype was counted between two and nine times. The chain joins TRBV2 to TRBJ2-7, with D perhaps matching TRBD1 or TRBD2 (5 bases each). In germline, CDR1 is SNHLY, CDR2 FYNNEI. The CDR3 extends over 16 amino acids. Trimming took 2 bases from V and 0 from J, leaving 14 bases between them. As DNA, the CDR3 is TGTGCCAGCAGTGAAATGAGGTGGGGGAGCTCCTACGAGCAGTACTTC. It codes for CASSEMRWGSSYEQYF.

The chain joins TRBV6-1 to TRBJ2-2, with TRBD1 identical over 9 bases. CDR3 length: 13 amino acids. Per the germline V gene, CDR1 is MNHNS and CDR2 is SASEGT. The V segment lost 8 bases and the J segment 5 bases; nucleotides outside the gene matches: 3. The CDR3 nucleotides read TGTGCCAGCGGGGGACAGGGAACCGGGGAGCTGTTTTTT. This gives the protein CASGGQGTGELFF.

This clonotype was found many times. The CDR3 nucleotides read TGTGCCAGCAGCTTAGTCCAGGACCGCTATGGCTACACCTTC. It specifies CASSLVQDRYGYTF. The V and J genes are TRBV7-9 and TRBJ1-2; unclear D gene. The CDR3 is made up of 14 amino acids. V was clipped by 1 base and J by 4 bases, with 10 bases between them. Germline V gives CDR1 SEHNR, CDR2 FQNEAQ (reference sequence).

The table lists this clonotype with many counts. V is TRBV18 and J is TRBJ2-7; D not resolved. V lost 6 bases, J lost 0 bases, and 9 bases lay in between. Germline V CDR1 and CDR2: KGHSH, LQKENI. CDR3 length: 13 residues. The CDR3 here is CASSVGSSYEQYF. The CDR3 coding sequence is TGTGCCAGCTCGGTGGGTAGCTCCTACGAGCAGTACTTC.

This clonotype showed up many times. The chain couples TRBV27 to TRBJ2-7, with a tentative D call TRBD2 (5 bases). The V gene's germline CDR1 is MNHEY and CDR2 SMNVEV (reference sequence). V lost 8 bases, J lost 2 bases, and 13 bases lay in between. This CDR3 region has 13 residues. CDR3 amino acids: CASAGRAAYEQYF. CDR3 in DNA: TGTGCCAGCGCCGGGCGGGCCGCCTACGAGCAGTACTTC.

The sample holds many counts of this clonotype. The CDR3 is CASSFQRTENQPQHF. The DNA of the CDR3 is TGTGCCAGCAGTTTCCAGCGGACTGAAAATCAGCCCCAGCATTTT. The chain uses TRBV12-3 or TRBV12-4 and TRBJ1-5; no clear D gene. The CDR3 totals 15 residues. Trimming took off 3 bases at V and 4 bases at J, with 13 bases between the two ends.

Ten or more counts support this clonotype. The chain recombines TRBV12-3 or TRBV12-4 with TRBJ1-1, with D perhaps matching TRBD1 (5 bases). The CDR3 has 13 amino acids. V was clipped by 6 bases and J by 4 bases, with 12 bases between them. CDR3 loop: CASSPGRGTEAFF. The CDR3 DNA sequence: TGTGCCAGCAGCCCGGGACGAGGCACTGAAGCTTTCTTT.

This clonotype was counted ten times or more. The chain combines TRBV6-2 or TRBV6-3 with TRBJ2-6; 7 positions agree with TRBD2. With 3 bases clipped from V and 0 bases from J, the junction kept 11 bases outside the gene matches. The CDR3 extends over 19 amino acids. Germline CDR1 and CDR2: MNHEY and SVGEGT. CDR3 coding DNA: TGTGCCAGCAGTTATAAGGGAGGGGCGACGGACTCTGGGGCCAACGTCCTGACTTTC. Translation gives CASSYKGGATDSGANVLTF.

This clonotype occurred a few times. V and J are TRBV6-1 and TRBJ2-3; TRBD2 matches at 7 bases. Unmatched junction bases numbered 6, after V lost 2 bases and J lost 1 base. The germline gives CDR1 MNHNS, CDR2 SASEGT. The CDR3 is made up of 16 amino acids. For the CDR3, the DNA is TGTGCCAGCAGTGAAATCCTAGCGGAGGGCACAGATACGCAGTATTTT. This gives the protein CASSEILAEGTDTQYF.

The table lists this clonotype with many counts. V gene TRBV28 combines with J gene TRBJ2-4; 10 nucleotides line up with TRBD2. Germline CDR1 and CDR2: MDHEN and SYDVKM. The CDR3 spans 18 residues. J lost 0 bases, V lost 7 bases, and 12 bases had no gene match. For the CDR3, the DNA is TGTGCCAGCACCCCTCCCGCTAGCGGGAGCATAGCCAAAAACATTCAGTACTTC. It codes for CASTPPASGSIAKNIQYF.

The genes are TRBV20-1 and TRBJ2-7, with TRBD1 matching 12 bases. The V segment lost 7 bases and the J segment 0 bases; nucleotides outside the gene matches: 4. The CDR3 consists of 14 residues. Germline values: CDR1 DFQATT, CDR2 SNEGSKA (reference sequence). The CDR3 region has the DNA TGCAGTGGTGGGACAGGGGGCCGCTCCTACGAGCAGTACTTC. Amino acids: CSGGTGGRSYEQYF.

This clonotype was seen a few times. The rearrangement links TRBV4-1 to TRBJ2-5; 8 bases line up with TRBD2. In germline, CDR1 is MGHRA, CDR2 YSYEKL. The CDR3 is made up of 13 amino acids. Losses at the gene ends were 6 bases for V and 5 bases for J; bases not matched to a gene: 5. CDR3 nucleotides: TGCGCCAGCAGTCGACTAGCGACGGAGACCCAGTACTTC. Translating it yields CASSRLATETQYF.

The chain has TRBV11-2 and TRBJ1-6; TRBD1 is a possible D gene (5 bases). Per the germline V gene, CDR1 is SGHAT and CDR2 is FQNNGV. This CDR3 is built from 15 residues. Deletions cut 0 bases from V and 10 bases from J, with 13 bases between. In nucleotides, the CDR3 is TGTGCCAGCAGCTTAGAACCGGGACCTCAATCACCCCTCCACTTT. It translates to CASSLEPGPQSPLHF.

The genes are TRBV21-1 and TRBJ2-2; TRBD1, as called in the table, went unchecked against the DNA. TRBV21-1 is shown as a pseudogene. CDR3 size: 20 residues. CDR3 in amino acids: CASSTPGQGLASPNTGELFF. The CDR3 nucleotides read TGTGCCAGCAGCACCCCGGGACAGGGACTAGCCTCTCCGAACACCGGGGAGCTGTTTTTT.

This rearrangement joins TRBV6-4 to TRBJ1-1, with D possibly TRBD1 on 5 matching bases. CDR3 length equals 14 residues. Trimming removed 6 bases from V and 4 bases from J, with 15 bases in between. Germline V lookup: CDR1 MRHNA, CDR2 SNTAGT. The CDR3 nucleotides read TGTGCCAGCAGACCTTCGGGGGTCGGCACTGAAGCTTTCTTT. Protein product: CASRPSGVGTEAFF.

This clonotype was seen repeatedly, ten times or more. This chain connects TRBV20-1 to TRBJ1-2; D is undetermined. Trimming took 1 base from V and 0 from J, leaving 9 bases between them. CDR3 size: 14 residues. Germline values: CDR1 DFQATT, CDR2 SNEGSKA (reference sequence). In nucleotides, the CDR3 is TGCAGTGCTAGAGCGGGGAGCACTAACTATGGCTACACCTTC. This sequence encodes CSARAGSTNYGYTF.

This clonotype was counted many times. Given a much more abundant clone one base away, this may be a read error. The V call is TRBV24-1, the J call TRBJ2-5, with D perhaps matching TRBD2 (5 bases). Germline V lookup: CDR1 KGHDR, CDR2 SFDVKD. This CDR3 spans 11 amino acids. V was pared by 7 bases and J by 12 bases, with 14 bases between. The CDR3 region is CATRVSEKEYF. As DNA, the CDR3 is TGTGCCACCAGGGTTAGCGAGAAAGAGTACTTC.

This clonotype was observed a handful of times. A much larger clone sits a single nucleotide away, making a read error possible. The chain couples TRBV18 to TRBJ2-5; D is undetermined. CDR1 is KGHSH and CDR2 is LQKENI in the germline V gene. The CDR3 contains 13 residues. CDR3 sequence (DNA): TGTGCCAGCTCACCGAGGCAGCAAGAGACCCAGCACTTC. Its translation is CASSPRQQETQHF.

In this sample, this clonotype turned up many times. The CDR3 DNA reads as TGTGCCAGCAGAGCTAGCGGGAGCTCCCAAGAGACCCAGTACTTC. Protein product: CASRASGSSQETQYF. This chain uses TRBV6-2 or TRBV6-3 with TRBJ2-5; TRBD2 matches 10 bases. Trimming cost V 6 bases and J 1 base; bases outside gene matches: 5. This CDR3 has 15 amino acids. In germline, CDR1 is MNHEY, CDR2 SVGEGT.

There are many counts of this clonotype. J is TRBJ2-7 and V is TRBV10-3; 7 bases align to TRBD1. The CDR3 runs to 14 residues. CDR1 and CDR2 from the germline V gene are ENHRY and SYGVKD. V lost 3 bases, J lost 3 bases, and 5 bases stayed unmatched. DNA of the CDR3: TGTGCCATCAGTGAAGGGACAGATAACTACGAGCAGTACTTC. Its protein is CAISEGTDNYEQYF.